The rows below give T cell receptor beta chains drawn from one sample of a study of cytomegalovirus exposure and HLA in healthy donors. Some clones are missing from TCRdb's copy, which holds only in-frame ones; the method was immunoSEQ multiplex PCR. The data show about 130,000 clones, roughly 95% seen once. Sequencing input: PBMCs. Receptors originate from a young man in good health and CMV-seronegative. Both conserved end residues are part of each CDR3. A D gene is named only where the DNA matches it firmly. Rows give clone size only sometimes, using once, few, many, or a class for an expanded clone.

abundance | j_gene | v_gene | d_gene | CDR3aa | CDR3nt
few | TRBJ1-5 | TRBV28 | - | CASQRRGNQPQHF | TGTGCCAGCCAGAGGCGGGGTAATCAGCCCCAGCATTTT
- | TRBJ2-1 | TRBV7-2 | TRBD2 | CASSPVAGASYNEQFF | TGTGCCAGCAGTCCAGTAGCGGGGGCCTCCTACAATGAGCAGTTCTTC
- | TRBJ2-7 | TRBV6-7 | - | CASSLLGQIYEQYF | TGTGCCAGCAGTTTATTAGGACAGATCTACGAGCAGTACTTC
- | TRBJ2-7 | TRBV11-2 | - | CASSLGSGTYEQYF | TGTGCCAGCAGCTTAGGGTCAGGAACCTACGAGCAGTACTTC
- | TRBJ2-2 | TRBV4-1 | - | CASSQTSTGELFF | TGCGCCAGCAGCCAAACTTCCACCGGGGAGCTGTTTTTT
- | TRBJ1-1 | TRBV29-1 | - | CSAERVNTEAFF | TGCAGCGCCGAACGGGTGAACACTGAAGCTTTCTTT
- | TRBJ1-4 | TRBV29-1 | TRBD1 | CSALDRGQTNEKLFF | TGCAGCGCCCTGGACAGGGGTCAAACTAATGAAAAACTGTTTTTT
- | TRBJ2-5 | TRBV4-2 | TRBD1 | CASSHETGGEETQYF | TGTGCCAGCAGCCACGAGACAGGGGGGGAAGAGACCCAGTACTTC
once | TRBJ1-5 | TRBV7-3 | - | CASTPEGGNQPQHF | TGTGCCAGCACCCCAGAGGGGGGCAATCAGCCCCAGCATTTT
- | TRBJ1-3 | TRBV10-1 | - | CASSELRLRSGNTIYF | TGCGCCAGCAGTGAGTTGAGACTGCGCTCTGGAAACACCATATATTTT
- | TRBJ2-7 | TRBV15 | TRBD1 | CATSRSGTGSSYEQYF | TGTGCCACCAGCAGGTCCGGGACAGGGAGCTCCTACGAGCAGTACTTC
- | TRBJ2-5 | TRBV4-3 | TRBD2 | CASSQDWLAGPQETQYF | TGCGCCAGCAGCCAAGATTGGCTAGCGGGACCCCAAGAGACCCAGTACTTC
- | TRBJ2-5 | TRBV20-1 | TRBD2 | CSGTSEETQYF | TGCAGTGGGACTAGCGAGGAAACCCAGTACTTC
- | TRBJ2-2 | TRBV21-1 | - | CASSKGTSGRAWTGELFF | TGTGCCAGCAGCAAAGGGACTAGCGGGAGGGCCTGGACCGGGGAGCTGTTTTTT
- | TRBJ1-1 | TRBV10-3 | - | CAISESRAGDTEAFF | TGTGCCATCAGTGAGTCTCGGGCAGGGGACACTGAAGCTTTCTTT
- | TRBJ2-7 | TRBV5-4 | TRBD1 | CASSFGTGGEQYF | TGTGCCAGCAGCTTTGGGACAGGGGGAGAGCAGTACTTC
- | TRBJ2-7 | TRBV28 | - | CASRAQGFGEQYF | TGTGCCAGCAGAGCCCAGGGGTTCGGCGAGCAGTACTTC
- | TRBJ2-7 | TRBV5-1 | TRBD2 | CASSAGLASEQYF | TGCGCCAGCAGCGCCGGACTAGCAAGCGAGCAGTACTTC
- | TRBJ2-3 | TRBV5-6 | TRBD1 | CASSLLGTGAFTDTQYF | TGTGCCAGCAGCTTGCTAGGGACAGGGGCATTCACAGATACGCAGTATTTT
- | TRBJ2-5 | TRBV6-4 | - | CASSYMGGQETQYF | TGTGCCAGCAGCTACATGGGGGGACAAGAGACCCAGTACTTC
- | TRBJ2-2 | TRBV28 | TRBD2 | CASSSPPGLAKPGELFF | TGTGCCAGCAGCTCTCCTCCGGGACTAGCGAAGCCCGGGGAGCTGTTTTTT
- | TRBJ2-3 | TRBV7-2 | TRBD2 | CASRSVLAATDTQYF | TGTGCCAGCAGGTCAGTACTAGCGGCCACAGATACGCAGTATTTT
- | TRBJ1-5 | TRBV19 | - | CASRRDLQGHSNQPQHF | TGTGCCAGTAGAAGGGATCTACAGGGACATAGCAATCAGCCCCAGCATTTT
few | TRBJ2-3 | TRBV7-2 | - | CASSFNRNPSTDTQYF | TGTGCCAGCAGCTTTAACAGAAATCCTAGCACAGATACGCAGTATTTT
- | TRBJ2-3 | TRBV27 | TRBD2 | CASSSLAGDSTDTQYF | TGTGCCAGCAGCTCACTAGCGGGAGACAGCACAGATACGCAGTATTTT
- | TRBJ2-1 | TRBV28 | - | CASSFETEYNEQFF | TGTGCCAGCAGTTTCGAGACAGAATACAATGAGCAGTTCTTC
- | TRBJ2-3 | TRBV7-2 | TRBD2 | CASSPSSGRGVDTQYF | TGTGCCAGCAGCCCCTCTAGCGGGAGGGGGGTAGATACGCAGTATTTT
- | TRBJ2-2 | TRBV5-1 | TRBD2 | CASSLQGIAGVTGTGELFF | TGCGCCAGCAGCCTACAGGGGATAGCGGGAGTAACGGGTACCGGGGAGCTGTTTTTT
- | TRBJ1-4 | TRBV10-3 | - | CAISLDRATNEKLFF | TGTGCCATCAGCCTAGACAGAGCAACTAATGAAAAACTGTTTTTT
- | TRBJ1-2 | TRBV7-9 | - | CASNSGGAYGYTF | TGTGCCAGCAACTCGGGGGGCGCCTATGGCTACACCTTC
- | TRBJ1-4 | TRBV7-9 | TRBD1 | CASRQGTGTNEKLFF | TGTGCCAGCAGACAAGGGACAGGTACTAATGAAAAACTGTTTTTT
- | TRBJ2-1 | TRBV2 | TRBD2 | CASRPGLAVYEQFF | TGTGCCAGCAGGCCGGGACTAGCAGTCTATGAGCAGTTCTTC
- | TRBJ1-3 | TRBV7-2 | TRBD1 | CASSPGQGANPSGNTIYF | TGTGCCAGCAGCCCTGGACAGGGGGCGAACCCCTCTGGAAACACCATATATTTT
- | TRBJ2-3 | TRBV7-9 | - | CASSLGLQPLTDTQYF | TGTGCCAGCAGCTTAGGGTTACAGCCACTCACAGATACGCAGTATTTT
- | TRBJ2-7 | TRBV15 | TRBD2 | CATSREGLAGDEQYF | TGTGCCACCAGCAGAGAGGGACTAGCGGGAGACGAGCAGTACTTC
- | TRBJ2-3 | TRBV7-8 | - | CASSLRRDGKGKVTDTQYF | TGTGCCAGCAGCTTAAGGCGGGACGGAAAGGGGAAGGTTACAGATACGCAGTATTTT
- | TRBJ1-1 | TRBV30 | - | CAWSITRGEAFF | TGTGCCTGGAGTATTACCCGGGGGGAAGCTTTCTTT
- | TRBJ2-1 | TRBV7-3 | - | CASSLGGAGEQFF | TGTGCCAGCAGCTTGGGTGGGGCGGGAGAGCAGTTCTTC
- | TRBJ2-1 | TRBV14 | TRBD1 | CASSQGDRGFHEQFF | TGTGCCAGCAGCCAAGGGGACAGGGGGTTTCATGAGCAGTTCTTC
- | TRBJ2-7 | TRBV7-2 | - | CASSLDANIASYEQYF | TGTGCCAGCAGCTTAGATGCCAACATAGCCTCCTACGAGCAGTACTTC
- | TRBJ2-2 | TRBV12-5 | TRBD1 | CASGLVLLGTGGVGELFF | TGTGCTAGTGGTTTGGTACTTTTGGGGACAGGGGGCGTCGGGGAGCTGTTTTTT
- | TRBJ2-7 | TRBV7-8 | - | CASSLQAVSYEQYF | TGTGCCAGCAGCCTTCAAGCGGTCTCCTACGAGCAGTACTTC
- | TRBJ1-2 | TRBV6-4 | TRBD1 | CASSAPQGDYGYTF | TGTGCCAGCAGTGCACCCCAGGGGGACTATGGCTACACCTTC
once | TRBJ2-2 | TRBV30 | - | CAWSPGLDTGELFF | TGTGCCTGGAGTCCGGGGTTGGACACCGGGGAGCTGTTTTTT
- | TRBJ2-2 | TRBV7-9 | TRBD1 | CASSFPTGWAGELFF | TGTGCCAGCAGCTTCCCGACAGGGTGGGCCGGGGAGCTGTTTTTT
- | TRBJ2-7 | TRBV11-2 | TRBD2 | CASSLSSGSSYEQYF | TGTGCCAGCAGCTTATCTAGCGGGAGTTCCTACGAGCAGTACTTC
- | TRBJ2-1 | TRBV18 | TRBD2 | CASSPGLAGPYNEQFF | TGTGCCAGCTCACCAGGACTAGCGGGCCCTTACAATGAGCAGTTCTTC
- | TRBJ2-7 | TRBV6-5 | TRBD2 | CASRGGPLFNYEQYF | TGTGCCAGCCGGGGGGGCCCCCTATTCAACTACGAGCAGTACTTC
- | TRBJ1-4 | TRBV28 | TRBD1 | CASSWGQGTDEKLFF | TGTGCCAGCAGTTGGGGACAGGGAACAGATGAAAAACTGTTTTTT
- | TRBJ1-5 | TRBV2 | - | CASSEARGGEVNQPQHF | TGTGCCAGCAGTGAAGCGCGCGGTGGCGAGGTTAATCAGCCCCAGCATTTT
- | TRBJ1-5 | TRBV6-5 | - | CASSSQGGNQPQHF | TGTGCCAGCAGTTCCCAGGGTGGCAATCAGCCCCAGCATTTT
- | TRBJ1-5 | TRBV6-6 | TRBD1 | CASSSPTGVNQPQHF | TGTGCCAGCAGTTCCCCGACAGGGGTAAATCAGCCCCAGCATTTT
- | TRBJ2-7 | TRBV30 | TRBD2 | CAWGIAGAKYEQYF | TGTGCCTGGGGAATAGCGGGAGCAAAGTACGAGCAGTACTTC
- | TRBJ2-5 | TRBV28 | - | CASSSRQAYPQETQYF | TGTGCCAGCAGTTCTCGACAGGCCTATCCCCAAGAGACCCAGTACTTC
- | TRBJ2-7 | TRBV19 | TRBD2 | CASSPLLAGPYEQYF | TGTGCCAGTAGTCCCCTACTAGCGGGGCCCTACGAGCAGTACTTC
once | TRBJ1-1 | TRBV29-1 | - | CSVRGTEAFF | TGCAGCGTTAGGGGGACTGAAGCTTTCTTT